The rows below give T cell receptor beta chains drawn from one sample of a study of tumor-infiltrating lymphocytes in primary liver carcinoma. In TCRdb, the multiplex PCR reads were re-called with MiXCR into one record per CDR3 protein. This table has about 310,000 distinct CDR3 sequences, 65% appearing once. The specimen sequenced was peripheral blood. The receptor source for this set is a man aged 35 to 55 with primary liver carcinoma and hepatitis B virus infection. Both conserved end residues are part of each CDR3. Each record gives: J gene, D gene, V gene, CDR3 protein. The D gene is left open where the match is weak.

j_gene: TRBJ1-6
d_gene: -
v_gene: TRBV6-5
CDR3aa: CASSYERASDSSLHF

j_gene: TRBJ2-3
d_gene: -
v_gene: TRBV29-1
CDR3aa: CKAADVTDTQYF

j_gene: TRBJ2-1
d_gene: -
v_gene: TRBV29-1
CDR3aa: CCVYPPSAEQFF

j_gene: TRBJ2-5
d_gene: TRBD1
v_gene: TRBV14
CDR3aa: CASSQEGQGGTQCF

j_gene: TRBJ2-3
d_gene: -
v_gene: TRBV29-1
CDR3aa: CSVGREGDTKYF

j_gene: TRBJ2-2
d_gene: -
v_gene: TRBV11-2
CDR3aa: CASSLVSKDTGELLF

j_gene: TRBJ2-7
d_gene: -
v_gene: TRBV28
CDR3aa: CASSLPGRVNEQYF

j_gene: TRBJ2-1
d_gene: -
v_gene: TRBV5-6
CDR3aa: CASSPQGSYNEQFF

j_gene: TRBJ1-3
d_gene: -
v_gene: TRBV12-3/TRBV12-4
CDR3aa: CASSPGWSSGYTIYF

j_gene: TRBJ2-2
d_gene: TRBD2
v_gene: TRBV5-6
CDR3aa: CASSRAEAGVITGELFF

j_gene: TRBJ1-2
d_gene: TRBD1
v_gene: TRBV11-2
CDR3aa: CAGSPSLQGGLWVNGYTF

j_gene: TRBJ1-1
d_gene: -
v_gene: TRBV6-2/TRBV6-3
CDR3aa: CTRREPPNTEAFF

j_gene: TRBJ2-7
d_gene: -
v_gene: TRBV28
CDR3aa: CASSSGLLTYF

j_gene: TRBJ2-1
d_gene: -
v_gene: TRBV5-5
CDR3aa: CANSYRTGNKQFF

j_gene: TRBJ2-7
d_gene: -
v_gene: TRBV7-9
CDR3aa: CASSLEGGREQYF

j_gene: TRBJ1-1
d_gene: -
v_gene: TRBV6-5
CDR3aa: CASLGQPNTEAFF

j_gene: TRBJ2-1
d_gene: -
v_gene: TRBV6-2/TRBV6-3
CDR3aa: CVSKKGVLQGRNEQFF

j_gene: TRBJ2-1
d_gene: -
v_gene: TRBV6-2/TRBV6-3
CDR3aa: CASSYGSTGWYNEQFF

j_gene: TRBJ2-7
d_gene: -
v_gene: TRBV28
CDR3aa: CASSYRTDLYF

j_gene: TRBJ1-1
d_gene: TRBD1
v_gene: TRBV5-1
CDR3aa: CASSPAGQMNTEVFF

j_gene: TRBJ2-6
d_gene: -
v_gene: TRBV5-4
CDR3aa: CAGSPGSSFSGANVLTF

j_gene: TRBJ2-3
d_gene: -
v_gene: TRBV7-9
CDR3aa: CASSLGRTDGTDTQYF

j_gene: TRBJ2-3
d_gene: -
v_gene: TRBV24-1
CDR3aa: CATSRAGGTDTQYF

j_gene: TRBJ2-3
d_gene: -
v_gene: TRBV29-1
CDR3aa: CSAGSPFTDTRYF

j_gene: TRBJ1-2
d_gene: -
v_gene: TRBV6-2/TRBV6-3
CDR3aa: CAVQKNNNGYTF

j_gene: TRBJ2-1
d_gene: -
v_gene: TRBV7-9
CDR3aa: CASSLGTSSDNEQFF

j_gene: TRBJ2-1
d_gene: -
v_gene: TRBV29-1
CDR3aa: CSAPPVMGYNEQFF

j_gene: TRBJ2-3
d_gene: -
v_gene: TRBV4-2
CDR3aa: CASSQDGGSTDTQYF

j_gene: TRBJ2-5
d_gene: -
v_gene: TRBV5-6
CDR3aa: CASSFLLDPGLETQYF

j_gene: TRBJ2-5
d_gene: -
v_gene: TRBV6-1
CDR3aa: CASRTGPPGTQYF

j_gene: TRBJ2-7
d_gene: TRBD2
v_gene: TRBV12-3/TRBV12-4
CDR3aa: CASLLAGAYEQYF

j_gene: TRBJ2-1
d_gene: TRBD2
v_gene: TRBV28
CDR3aa: CASSPLGTSGGNEQFF

j_gene: TRBJ2-2
d_gene: TRBD2
v_gene: TRBV6-5
CDR3aa: CASSYSGVNTGELFF

j_gene: TRBJ2-4
d_gene: TRBD1
v_gene: TRBV4-1
CDR3aa: CASSRSGTGMSGIQYF

j_gene: TRBJ2-2
d_gene: -
v_gene: TRBV11-2
CDR3aa: CARSPRLALQDTGELFF

j_gene: TRBJ2-3
d_gene: -
v_gene: TRBV5-1
CDR3aa: CASSTDRPDTQYF